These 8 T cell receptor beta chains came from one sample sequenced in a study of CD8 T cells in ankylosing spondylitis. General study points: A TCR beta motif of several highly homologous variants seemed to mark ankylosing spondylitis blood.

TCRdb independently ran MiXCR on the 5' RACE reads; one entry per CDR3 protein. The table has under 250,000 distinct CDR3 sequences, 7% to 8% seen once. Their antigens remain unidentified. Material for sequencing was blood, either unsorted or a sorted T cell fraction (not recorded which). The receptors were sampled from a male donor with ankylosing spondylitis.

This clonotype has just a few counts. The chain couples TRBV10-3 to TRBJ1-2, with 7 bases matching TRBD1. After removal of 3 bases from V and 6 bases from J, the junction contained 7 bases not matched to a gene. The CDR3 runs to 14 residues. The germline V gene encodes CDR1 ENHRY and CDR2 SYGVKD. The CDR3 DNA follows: TGTGCCATCAGTGACCCAGGGGGGCTCGATGGCTACACCTTC. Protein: CAISDPGGLDGYTF.

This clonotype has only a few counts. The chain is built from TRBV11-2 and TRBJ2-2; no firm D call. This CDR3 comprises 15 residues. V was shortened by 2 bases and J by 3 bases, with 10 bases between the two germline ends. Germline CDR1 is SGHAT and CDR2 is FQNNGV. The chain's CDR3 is CASSLLAAHTGELFF. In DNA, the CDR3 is TGTGCCAGCAGCTTATTGGCAGCACACACCGGGGAGCTGTTTTTT.

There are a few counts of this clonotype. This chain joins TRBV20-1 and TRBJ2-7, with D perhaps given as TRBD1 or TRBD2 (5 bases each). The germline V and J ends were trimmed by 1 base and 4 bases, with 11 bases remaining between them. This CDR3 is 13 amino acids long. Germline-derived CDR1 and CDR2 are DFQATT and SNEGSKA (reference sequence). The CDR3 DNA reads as TGCAGTGCTAGAGGCAGGGAGAAGTACGAGCAGTACTTC. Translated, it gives CSARGREKYEQYF.

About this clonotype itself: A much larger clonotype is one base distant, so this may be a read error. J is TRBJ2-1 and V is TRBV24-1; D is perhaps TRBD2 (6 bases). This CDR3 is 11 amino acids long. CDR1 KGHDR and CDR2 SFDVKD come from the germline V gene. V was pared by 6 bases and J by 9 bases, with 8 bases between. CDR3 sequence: CATSRGFEQFF. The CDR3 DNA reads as TGTGCCACCAGTCGGGGGTTTGAGCAGTTCTTC.

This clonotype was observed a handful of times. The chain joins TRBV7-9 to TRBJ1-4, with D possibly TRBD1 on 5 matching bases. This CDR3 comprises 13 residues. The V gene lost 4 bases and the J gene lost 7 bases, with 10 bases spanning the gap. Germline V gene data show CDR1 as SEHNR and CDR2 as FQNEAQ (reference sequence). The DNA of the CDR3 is TGTGCCAGCAGCTCCAGGGCGGGTGAAAAACTGTTTTTT. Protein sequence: CASSSRAGEKLFF.

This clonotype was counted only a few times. The CDR3 reads CASSLTIYSYEQYF. As DNA, the CDR3 is TGTGCCAGCAGCTTAACAATTTACTCCTACGAGCAGTACTTC. The J gene is TRBJ2-7, the V gene TRBV13; D call uncertain. Germline CDR1 is PRHDT and CDR2 is FYEKMQ (reference sequence). Trimming stripped 2 bases from V and 0 bases from J, with 8 bases between. The CDR3 totals 14 residues. The whole variable domain, remainder taken from reference TRBV13 and TRBJ2-7, is AAGVIQSPRHLIKEKRETATLKCYPIPRHDTVYWYQQGPGQDPQFLISFYEKMQSDKGSIPDRFSAQQFSDYHSELNMSSLELGDSALYFCASSLTIYSYEQYFGPGTRLTVT.

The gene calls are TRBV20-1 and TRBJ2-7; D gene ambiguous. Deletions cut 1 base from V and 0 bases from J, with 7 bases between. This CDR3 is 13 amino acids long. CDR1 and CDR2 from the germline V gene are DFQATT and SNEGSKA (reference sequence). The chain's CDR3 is CSARVAHSYEQYF. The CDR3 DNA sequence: TGCAGTGCTAGAGTTGCACACTCCTACGAGCAGTACTTC.

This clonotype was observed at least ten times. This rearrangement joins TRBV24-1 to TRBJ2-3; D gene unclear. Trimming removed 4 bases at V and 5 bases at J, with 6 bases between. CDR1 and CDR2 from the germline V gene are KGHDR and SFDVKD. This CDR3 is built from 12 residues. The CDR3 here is CATSDPGDTQYF. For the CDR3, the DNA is TGTGCCACCAGTGACCCGGGAGATACGCAGTATTTT.